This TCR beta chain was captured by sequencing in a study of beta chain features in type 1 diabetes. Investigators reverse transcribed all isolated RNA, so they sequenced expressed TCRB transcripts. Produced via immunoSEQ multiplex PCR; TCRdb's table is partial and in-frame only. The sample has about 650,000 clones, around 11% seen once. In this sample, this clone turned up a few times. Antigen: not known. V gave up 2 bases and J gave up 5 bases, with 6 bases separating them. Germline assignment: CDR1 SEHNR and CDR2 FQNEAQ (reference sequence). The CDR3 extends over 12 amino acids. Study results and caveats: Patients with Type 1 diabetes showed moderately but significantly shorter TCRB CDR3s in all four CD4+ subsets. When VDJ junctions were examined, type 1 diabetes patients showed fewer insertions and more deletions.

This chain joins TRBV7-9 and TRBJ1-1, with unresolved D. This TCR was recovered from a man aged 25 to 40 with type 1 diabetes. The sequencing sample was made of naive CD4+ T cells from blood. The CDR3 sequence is CASSLWSTEAFF. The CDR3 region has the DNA TGTGCCAGCAGCTTATGGTCAACTGAAGCTTTCTTT.